Below are 6 T cell receptor beta chains sequenced from a single sample in a study of blood T cell repertoires in COVID-19. The data were produced by immunoSEQ multiplex PCR, yet TCRdb's version contains in-frame clones alone and is incomplete. The data contain nearly 250,000 clones, about 83% of them seen just once; the ten biggest clones take up 5.5% to 6.5%. Sequenced: peripheral blood. Receptor source: a woman of 80 years or more with COVID-19, enrolled during active disease.

V is TRBV18 and J is TRBJ1-1; 7 bases fit TRBD1. The germline V gene encodes CDR1 KGHSH and CDR2 LQKENI. J was trimmed by 5 bases and V by 3 bases; bases with no gene match: 9. The CDR3 is 15 amino acids. The CDR3 nucleotides read TGTGCCAGCTCACCGCGGGGACCAGGGGGGACTGAAGCTTTCTTT. It yields the protein CASSPRGPGGTEAFF.

The V call is TRBV2, the J call TRBJ1-5; perhaps TRBD1 as D (5 bases). The CDR3 is 13 residues long. Trimming removed 7 bases at V and 5 bases at J, with 12 bases between. Germline CDR1 reads SNHLY; CDR2 reads FYNNEI. The CDR3 DNA reads TGTGCCAGCACTGTCTGGGGGGATCAGCCCCAGCATTTT. Its protein is CASTVWGDQPQHF. The whole variable domain, filled in from reference TRBV2 and TRBJ1-5, reads EPEVTQTPSHQVTQMGQEVILRCVPISNHLYFYWYRQILGQKVEFLVSFYNNEISEKSEIFDDQFSVERPDGSNFTLKIRSTKLEDSAMYFCASTVWGDQPQHFGDGTRLSIL.

This clone was seen a few times. This chain links TRBV5-4 with TRBJ1-1; a weak D match, TRBD1 (5 bases). Germline lookup yields CDR1 SGHNT and CDR2 YYREEE (reference sequence). CDR3 size: 15 residues. Trimming removed 2 bases at V and 4 bases at J, with 15 bases between. The CDR3: CASSFAGLGGTEAFF. The CDR3 DNA sequence: TGTGCCAGCAGCTTTGCGGGATTGGGGGGCACTGAAGCTTTCTTT. Based on the CDR3 plus reference TRBV5-4 and TRBJ1-1, the full variable domain is ETGVTQSPTHLIKTRGQQVTLRCSSQSGHNTVSWYQQALGQGPQFIFQYYREEENGRGNFPPRFSGLQFPNYSSELNVNALELDDSALYLCASSFAGLGGTEAFFGQGTRLTVV.

The chain recombines TRBV10-3 with TRBJ1-6, with D possibly TRBD1 on 5 matching bases. The CDR3 has 14 amino acids. Germline-derived CDR1 and CDR2 are ENHRY and SYGVKD. The V gene lost 6 bases and the J gene lost 9 bases, with 15 bases spanning the gap. This CDR3 is CAIRLGRESSPLHF. In DNA, the CDR3 is TGTGCCATCAGGTTGGGACGGGAGTCTTCACCCCTCCACTTT.

This clone was recorded once. The chain uses TRBV29-1 and TRBJ1-1, with D unclear. The CDR3 has 13 amino acids. Germline values: CDR1 SQVTM, CDR2 ANQGSEA. Trimming took off 4 bases at V and 1 base at J, with 10 bases between the two ends. DNA for the CDR3: TGCAGCGTTGGGCAACCAGAGAACACTGAAGCTTTCTTT. This encodes CSVGQPENTEAFF.

V and J are TRBV7-3 and TRBJ1-6, with 9 bases identical to TRBD1. This CDR3 has 14 residues. Germline V gene data show CDR1 as SGHTA and CDR2 as FQGTGA. V shed 5 bases, J shed 10 bases, and the junction held 6 bases outside the gene matches. The CDR3 DNA reads TGTGCCAGCAGCACGGGACAGGGAACCTCACCCCTCCACTTT. Its protein is CASSTGQGTSPLHF. Supplemented by reference TRBV7-3 and TRBJ1-6, the full variable domain reads GAGVSQTPSNKVTEKGKYVELRCDPISGHTALYWYRQSLGQGPEFLIYFQGTGAADDSGLPNDRFFAVRPEGSVSTLKIQRTERGDSAVYLCASSTGQGTSPLHFGNGTRLTVT.